Each of the 11 T cell receptor beta chains below was sequenced from the same sample in a study of PD-1 blockade in classical Hodgkin lymphoma. Following autologous stem cell transplantation, relapse occurred in every patient, and exposure to brentuximab vedotin varied. Sequencing used immunoSEQ multiplex PCR; TCRdb keeps in-frame clones, though not all of them. The sample lists tens of thousands of clones, 88% occurring once. Specimen: peripheral blood mononuclear cells (PBMCs), collected before the second cycle of nivolumab. These TCRs come from a human donor with classical Hodgkin lymphoma.

This chain connects TRBV5-1 to TRBJ2-3; D perhaps matches TRBD1 (5 bases). With 4 bases removed from V and 1 base from J, the gap between germline ends came to 7 bases. CDR3 length equals 13 residues. Germline V CDR1 and CDR2: SGHRS, YFSETQ. The CDR3 DNA follows: TGCGCCAGCAGCCTACAGGGCACAGATACGCAGTATTTT. This sequence encodes CASSLQGTDTQYF.

This clone was observed a single time. The V gene is TRBV6-6, the J gene TRBJ1-1, with a tentative D call TRBD1 (6 bases). Germline CDR1 reads MNHNY; CDR2 reads SVGAGI (reference sequence). V gave up 5 bases and J gave up 8 bases, with 15 bases separating them. This CDR3 is built from 13 residues. CDR3 in amino acids: CASSASGDTEAFF. CDR3 bases: TGTGCCAGCAGTGCCTCAGGGGATACCGAAGCTTTCTTT.

This rearrangement joins TRBV5-1 to TRBJ1-1; D possibly corresponds to TRBD1 (5 bases). Trimming cost V 3 bases and J 2 bases, with 11 bases left between them. From germline, CDR1 is SGHRS and CDR2 YFSETQ. This CDR3 spans 14 amino acids. Written as DNA, the CDR3 is TGCGCCAGCAGCTCGACAGCGGGAAACACTGAAGCTTTCTTT. Its protein is CASSSTAGNTEAFF.

CDR3 residues: CASSIDGQGTYEQYF. The CDR3 DNA reads TGTGCCAGTAGTATAGACGGACAGGGGACCTACGAGCAGTACTTC. V and J are TRBV19 and TRBJ2-7; TRBD1 agrees at 9 bases. Germline V gene sequence: CDR1 LNHDA, CDR2 SQIVND (reference sequence). The junction had 2 bases not matched to a gene; V was cut back by 0 bases and J by 2 bases. This CDR3 contains 15 residues.

CDR3 loop: CASSLQGPSTDTQYF. The DNA of the CDR3 is TGTGCCAGTAGCCTCCAGGGCCCTAGCACAGATACGCAGTATTTT. The chain has TRBV19 and TRBJ2-3, with D possibly TRBD1 on 5 matching bases. Germline loops: CDR1 LNHDA, CDR2 SQIVND (reference sequence). V shed 6 bases and J shed 0 bases, with 13 bases lying between them. The CDR3 is made up of 15 amino acids.

The chain couples TRBV5-8 to TRBJ2-5; D not resolved. This CDR3 has 13 residues. V lost 0 bases and J lost 5, with 8 bases in between. Germline V gives CDR1 SGHTS, CDR2 YDEGEE. The CDR3 nucleotides are TGTGCCAGCAGCTTGGCCATAATGGAGACCCAGTACTTC. It yields the protein CASSLAIMETQYF. The variable domain in full, with the rest retrieved from reference TRBV5-8 and TRBJ2-5, is EAGVTQSPTHLIKTRGQQATLRCSPISGHTSVYWYQQALGLGLQFLLWYDEGEERNRGNFPPRFSGRQFPNYSSELNVNALELEDSALYLCASSLAIMETQYFGPGTRLLVL.

Here the CDR3 reads CASSLTSRDTGIPYEQYF. The DNA for the CDR3 is TGCGCCAGCAGCTTAACCTCCCGGGACACCGGAATACCCTACGAGCAGTACTTC. The genes are TRBV5-1 and TRBJ2-7; TRBD1 is a possible D gene (6 bases). The germline V gene has CDR1 SGHRS and CDR2 YFSETQ. V was cut by 2 bases and J by 2 bases, with 23 bases left in between. The CDR3 is 18 residues long.

V is TRBV28 and J is TRBJ2-1; D ambiguous. The CDR3 consists of 13 residues. Germline CDR1 MDHEN, CDR2 SYDVKM. Trimming stripped 4 bases from V and 8 bases from J, with 12 bases between. The CDR3 DNA sequence: TGTGCCAGCAGTTCCCAGATTCTCCATGAGCAGTTCTTC. It specifies CASSSQILHEQFF.

The J gene is TRBJ1-4, the V gene TRBV25-1, with 8 bases aligning to TRBD1. The CDR3 has 18 residues. V dropped 6 bases and J dropped 1; count of bases not matched to a gene: 13. Germline V gene data show CDR1 as MGHDK and CDR2 as SYGVNS. Here the CDR3 reads CASRAPTGGGGTNEKLFF. CDR3 DNA: TGTGCCAGCAGAGCACCTACAGGGGGAGGTGGAACTAATGAAAAACTGTTTTTT.

This clone has more than one count but fewer than ten. The chain couples TRBV15 to TRBJ1-1, with a tentative D call TRBD1 (5 bases). The CDR3 sequence is 17 residues long. The V and J ends lost 8 bases and 0 bases respectively, with 22 bases between them. Germline loops: CDR1 LNHNV, CDR2 YYDKDF (reference sequence). The chain's CDR3 is CATGESGIGNMNTEAFF. In DNA, the CDR3 is TGTGCCACCGGGGAGTCAGGGATCGGAAACATGAACACTGAAGCTTTCTTT.

This chain links TRBV11-2 with TRBJ2-7, with D perhaps matching TRBD1 (6 bases). Trimming took 8 bases from V and 3 from J, leaving 17 bases between them. The germline V gene has CDR1 SGHAT and CDR2 FQNNGV. The CDR3 length is 14 residues. The CDR3: CASGTLTGRYEQYF. DNA for the CDR3: TGTGCCAGCGGAACCTTAACAGGGCGCTACGAGCAGTACTTC.